This T cell receptor (beta chain) was profiled in a study of Ad26.COV2.S vaccination and SARS-CoV-2 variants (dated by TCRdb to 2020 to 2023). About the investigation overall: TCRbeta repertoire sequencing was used to assess the specificity and breadth of SARS-CoV-2-reactive T cell receptors after Ad26.COV2.S vaccination. A total of around 32 samples were included in the TCR-sequenced set, comprising approximately 20 Ad26.COV2.S vaccine recipients, 5 placebo recipients and 8 SARS-CoV-2 convalescent individuals.

CDR1 SGDLS and CDR2 YYNGEE are derived from the germline V gene. V lost 2 bases and J lost 1 base, and the count of bases not matched to a germline gene is 2. From its cysteine to its phenylalanine, the CDR3 spans 14 amino acids. This entry keeps only the CDR3 DNA: 42 bases, framed from base 1. This clone was detected only once. Its antigen target is currently unknown. No base quality values were provided; no much bigger clone lies one nucleotide off. The immunoSEQ Assay was used to sequence TCRbeta CDR3 regions. After extraction, genomic DNA underwent amplification by bias-controlled multiplex PCR, followed by high-throughput sequencing. The authors' pipeline ran thus. Collapsing and filtering of sequences were performed to quantify the absolute abundance of each unique TCRbeta CDR3 region. T cell fraction was estimated by normalizing TCRbeta template counts to usable DNA, with usable DNA measured through amplification of reference genes found in all nucleated cells. Repertoire TCRs were annotated as SARS-CoV-2-specific when V gene, CDR3 amino acid sequence and J gene were exactly matched to a known reactive TCR set. The reference SARS-CoV-2 TCR set came from MIRA and was filtered for enrichment in COVID-19-positive ImmuneCODE repertoires, removing public or cross-reactive TCRs. Drawing on the MIRA antigens, annotated TCRs were analysed further at the level of specific ORF or position within ORF. Breadth was defined as the number of annotated unique rearrangements divided by the total number of unique productive rearrangements, and depth was defined as the summed frequency of the annotated unique rearrangements. Two-sided Wilcoxon rank-sum tests were used to compare TCR breadth between groups. As stored in TCRdb, this immuneACCESS dataset retains in-frame rearrangements with V and J assigned. A fraction of the clones does not appear; measured against another copy, unresolved V genes explain less than half of the discrepancy, and the remainder lacks a known reason. The DNA gave D and trimming, while V, J and clone size come from that table. For this sample the table gives some 180,000 clones, of which 70% to 90% were detected only once. About 5.5% of the sample is in the top ten clones.

The time point label on this specimen signifies: individuals recovered from natural SARS-CoV-2 infection. Results the study describes overall, beyond this receptor: After vaccination, spike-specific CD8+ and CD4+ T cell responses were reported to show substantial breadth. Ad26.COV2.S recipients had higher spike-specific TCR breadth than placebo recipients (P = 0.0014). The authors noted that the TCR breadth and depth analyses may have underestimated total T cell responses. Vaccine and placebo recipients had similar non-spike TCR breadth, a finding consistent with the vaccine containing only spike.

The receptor comes from a human donor who had recovered from COVID-19. This sequence uses TRBV9 and TRBJ2-5; the junction holds 7 bases that match TRBD1. The sample here was peripheral blood, taken after recovery from COVID-19. The CDR3 has the sequence CASSVTGVQETQYF. In nucleotide form, the sequence is TGTGCCAGCAGCGTTACAGGGGTCCAAGAGACCCAGTACTTC.